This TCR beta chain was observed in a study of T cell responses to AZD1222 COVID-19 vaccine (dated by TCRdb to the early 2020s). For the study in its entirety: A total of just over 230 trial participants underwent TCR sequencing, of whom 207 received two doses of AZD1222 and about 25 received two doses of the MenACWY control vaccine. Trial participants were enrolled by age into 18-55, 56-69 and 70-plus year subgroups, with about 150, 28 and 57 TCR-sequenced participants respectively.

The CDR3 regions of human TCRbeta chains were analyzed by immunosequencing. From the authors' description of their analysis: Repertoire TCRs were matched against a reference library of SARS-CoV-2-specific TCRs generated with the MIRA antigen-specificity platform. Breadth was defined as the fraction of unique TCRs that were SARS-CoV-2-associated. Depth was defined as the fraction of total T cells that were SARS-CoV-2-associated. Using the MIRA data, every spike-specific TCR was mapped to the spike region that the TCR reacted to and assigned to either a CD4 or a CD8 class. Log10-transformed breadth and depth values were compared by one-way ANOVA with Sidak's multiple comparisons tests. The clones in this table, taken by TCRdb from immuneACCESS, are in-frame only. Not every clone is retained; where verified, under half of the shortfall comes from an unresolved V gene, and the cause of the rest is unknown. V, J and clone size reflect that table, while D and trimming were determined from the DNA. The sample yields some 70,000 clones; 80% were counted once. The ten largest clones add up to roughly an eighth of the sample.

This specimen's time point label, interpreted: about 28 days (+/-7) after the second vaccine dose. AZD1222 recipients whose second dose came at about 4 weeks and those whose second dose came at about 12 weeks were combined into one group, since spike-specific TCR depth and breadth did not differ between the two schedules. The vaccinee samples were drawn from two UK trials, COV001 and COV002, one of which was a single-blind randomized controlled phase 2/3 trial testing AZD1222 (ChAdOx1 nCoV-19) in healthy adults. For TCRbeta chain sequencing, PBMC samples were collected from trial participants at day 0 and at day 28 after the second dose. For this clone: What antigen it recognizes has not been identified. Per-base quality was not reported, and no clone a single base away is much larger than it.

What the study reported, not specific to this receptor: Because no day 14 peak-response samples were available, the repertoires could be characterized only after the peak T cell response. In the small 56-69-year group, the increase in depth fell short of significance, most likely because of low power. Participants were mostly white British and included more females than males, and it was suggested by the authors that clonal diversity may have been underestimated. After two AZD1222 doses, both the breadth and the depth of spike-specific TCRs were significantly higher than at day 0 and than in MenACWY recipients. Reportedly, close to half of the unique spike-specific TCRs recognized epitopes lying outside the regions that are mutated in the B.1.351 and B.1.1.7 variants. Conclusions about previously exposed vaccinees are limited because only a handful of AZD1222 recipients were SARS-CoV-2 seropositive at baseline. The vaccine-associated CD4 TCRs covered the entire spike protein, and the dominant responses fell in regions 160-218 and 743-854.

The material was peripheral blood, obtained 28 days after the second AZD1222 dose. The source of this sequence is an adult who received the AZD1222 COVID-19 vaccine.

The CDR3 here reads CASSYHQGPYEQYF. The DNA is as follows: TGTGCCAGCAGTTACCATCAGGGGCCCTACGAGCAGTACTTC. The V gene is TRBV6-2 or TRBV6-3 and the J gene is TRBJ2-7; TRBD1 is possibly the D segment (6 matching bases). The CDR3 sequence holds 14 residues, the cysteine and phenylalanine included. Of the read, only the CDR3 DNA is kept; its 42 bases are in frame from base 1. The germline V gene encodes CDR1 MNHEY and CDR2 SVGEGT. Trimming takes 2 bases from V and 2 bases from J, and the germline ends sit 10 bases apart.